A selection of T cell receptor beta chains follows, all from one sample in a study of shared clonotypes between healthy human individuals. Repertoires were generated with immunoSEQ multiplex PCR, while TCRdb's copy carries only in-frame clones and drops some. The table includes 950,000 to 1,100,000 clones, 75% to 85% detected once. Sequencing input: memory CD4+ T cells from PBMCs. These receptors were taken from a man younger than 35 in good health. Some clones in this sample may be carry-over from other donors' samples. CDR3s include the opening cysteine and the closing phenylalanine or tryptophan. D genes are given only for firm matches. Clone size, where shown, is once, few, many, or a class for clones that have expanded.

clone_size: -
j_call: TRBJ2-5
v_call: TRBV27
d_call: -
cdr3_aa: CASSPRAGETQYF
cdr3_nt: TGTGCCAGCAGCCCCCGGGCGGGGGAGACCCAGTACTTC

clone_size: -
j_call: TRBJ1-2
v_call: TRBV28
d_call: -
cdr3_aa: CASSLYESSYGYTF
cdr3_nt: TGTGCCAGCAGTTTATACGAGAGTAGCTATGGCTACACCTTC

clone_size: -
j_call: TRBJ2-2
v_call: TRBV27
d_call: -
cdr3_aa: CASSPSPPGLLAGELFF
cdr3_nt: TGTGCCAGCAGCCCTTCCCCACCGGGACTTCTTGCCGGGGAGCTGTTTTTT

clone_size: -
j_call: TRBJ2-7
v_call: TRBV27
d_call: -
cdr3_aa: CASSLMGFDRLEQYF
cdr3_nt: TGTGCCAGCAGTTTAATGGGGTTCGATCGGCTCGAGCAGTACTTC

clone_size: -
j_call: TRBJ2-2
v_call: TRBV18
d_call: TRBD2
cdr3_aa: CASSHGRAADGGELFF
cdr3_nt: TGTGCCAGCTCACACGGGAGGGCCGCGGATGGCGGGGAGCTGTTTTTT

clone_size: -
j_call: TRBJ2-7
v_call: TRBV5-1
d_call: -
cdr3_aa: CASSLFLRDRMERQYF
cdr3_nt: TGCGCCAGCAGCTTGTTTCTCCGGGACCGCATGGAGAGGCAGTACTTC

clone_size: few
j_call: TRBJ2-3
v_call: TRBV6-1
d_call: TRBD1
cdr3_aa: CASSVGQGSDTQYF
cdr3_nt: TGTGCCAGCAGTGTGGGACAGGGGTCAGATACGCAGTATTTT

clone_size: -
j_call: TRBJ1-2
v_call: TRBV4-3
d_call: -
cdr3_aa: CASSPTTTSYGYTF
cdr3_nt: TGCGCCAGCAGCCCCACGACAACCAGCTATGGCTACACCTTC

clone_size: -
j_call: TRBJ2-7
v_call: TRBV28
d_call: -
cdr3_aa: CASRPWTQTYEQYF
cdr3_nt: TGTGCCAGCAGACCTTGGACCCAAACCTACGAGCAGTACTTC

clone_size: -
j_call: TRBJ2-7
v_call: TRBV28
d_call: -
cdr3_aa: CASSALKWGSLYEQYF
cdr3_nt: TGTGCCAGCAGTGCCCTTAAGTGGGGGTCCCTATACGAGCAGTACTTC

clone_size: -
j_call: TRBJ2-7
v_call: TRBV11-2
d_call: -
cdr3_aa: CASSLPLGVEQYF
cdr3_nt: TGTGCCAGCAGCCTACCCTTGGGGGTCGAGCAGTACTTC

clone_size: -
j_call: TRBJ2-7
v_call: TRBV28
d_call: -
cdr3_aa: CASSLWQGDHEQYF
cdr3_nt: TGTGCCAGCAGTTTGTGGCAGGGCGACCACGAGCAGTACTTC

clone_size: -
j_call: TRBJ2-3
v_call: TRBV4-1
d_call: TRBD1
cdr3_aa: CASSQRDSSDTQYF
cdr3_nt: TGCGCCAGCAGCCAAAGGGACAGCAGCGATACGCAGTATTTT

clone_size: -
j_call: TRBJ2-5
v_call: TRBV4-1
d_call: TRBD2
cdr3_aa: CASSQDLGLAAPQETQYF
cdr3_nt: TGCGCCAGCAGCCAAGATTTGGGACTAGCGGCCCCCCAAGAGACCCAGTACTTC

clone_size: -
j_call: TRBJ1-1
v_call: TRBV21-1
d_call: -
cdr3_aa: CASSLQRSGGQGILNTEAFF
cdr3_nt: TGTGCCAGCAGCCTCCAGCGGTCGGGGGGACAGGGAATATTGAACACTGAAGCTTTCTTT

clone_size: -
j_call: TRBJ1-2
v_call: TRBV6-5
d_call: -
cdr3_aa: CASGAQGRAYGYTF
cdr3_nt: TGTGCCAGCGGGGCTCAGGGGCGTGCCTATGGCTACACCTTC